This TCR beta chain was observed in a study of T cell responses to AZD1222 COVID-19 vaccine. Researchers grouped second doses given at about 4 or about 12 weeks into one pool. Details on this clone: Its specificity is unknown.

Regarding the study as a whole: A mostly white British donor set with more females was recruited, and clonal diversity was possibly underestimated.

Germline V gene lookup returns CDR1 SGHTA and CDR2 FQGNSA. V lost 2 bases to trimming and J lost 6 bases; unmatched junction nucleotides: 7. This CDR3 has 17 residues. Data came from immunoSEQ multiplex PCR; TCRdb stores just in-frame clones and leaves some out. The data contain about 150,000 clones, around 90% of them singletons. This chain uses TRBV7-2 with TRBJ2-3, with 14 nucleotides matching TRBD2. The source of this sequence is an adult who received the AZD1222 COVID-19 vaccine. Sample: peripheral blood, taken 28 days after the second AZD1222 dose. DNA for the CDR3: TGTGCCAGCAGCTTATTTGGGACTAGCGGGAGATCTGATACGCAGTATTTT. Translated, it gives CASSLFGTSGRSDTQYF.